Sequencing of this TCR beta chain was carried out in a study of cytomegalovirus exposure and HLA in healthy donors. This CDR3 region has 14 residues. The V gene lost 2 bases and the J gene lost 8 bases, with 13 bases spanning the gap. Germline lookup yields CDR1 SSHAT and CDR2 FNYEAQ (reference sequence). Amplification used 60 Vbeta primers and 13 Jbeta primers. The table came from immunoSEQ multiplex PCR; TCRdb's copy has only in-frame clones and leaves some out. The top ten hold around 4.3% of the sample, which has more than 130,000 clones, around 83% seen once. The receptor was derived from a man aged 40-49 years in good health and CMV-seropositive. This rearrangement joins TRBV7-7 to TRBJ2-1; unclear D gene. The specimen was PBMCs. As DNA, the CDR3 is TGTGCCAGCAGCTTACGAGGTCCGGTCGATGAGCAGTTCTTC. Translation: CASSLRGPVDEQFF.